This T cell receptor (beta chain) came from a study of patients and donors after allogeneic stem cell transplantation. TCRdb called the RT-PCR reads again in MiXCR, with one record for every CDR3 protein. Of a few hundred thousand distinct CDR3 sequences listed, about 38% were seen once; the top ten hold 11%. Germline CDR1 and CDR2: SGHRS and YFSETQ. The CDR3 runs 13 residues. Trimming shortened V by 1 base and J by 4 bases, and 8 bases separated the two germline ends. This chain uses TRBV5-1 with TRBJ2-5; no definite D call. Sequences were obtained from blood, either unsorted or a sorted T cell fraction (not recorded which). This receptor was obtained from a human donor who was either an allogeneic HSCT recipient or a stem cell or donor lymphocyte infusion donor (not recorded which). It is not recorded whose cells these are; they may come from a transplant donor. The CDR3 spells CASSLLTIETQYF. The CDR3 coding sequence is TGCGCCAGCAGCTTGTTGACAATAGAGACCCAGTACTTC.